The clone carrying this T cell receptor beta chain was observed a few times. This entry comes from a study of cytomegalovirus exposure and HLA in healthy donors. TCRdb's copy holds only in-frame clones and misses some; the assay was immunoSEQ multiplex PCR. Among over 250,000 clones, around 86% were seen once, and the ten largest hold 1%. CDR1 and CDR2 (germline): SEHNR, FQNEAQ (reference sequence). The CDR3 is 16 amino acids. Unmatched junction bases numbered 14, after V lost 4 bases and J lost 8 bases. This TCR came from a woman between 18 and 30 years old in good health and CMV-seronegative. Sequencing used PBMCs. The chain uses TRBV7-9 and TRBJ2-4; 7 bases align to TRBD1. CDR3 protein: CASSSTGTALMDIQYF. CDR3 sequence (DNA): TGTGCCAGCAGCTCAACCGGGACAGCACTAATGGACATTCAGTACTTC.